One sample yielded the 10 T cell receptor beta chains listed below, sequenced in a study of OX40 agonist ivuxolimab in advanced cancers. This table comes from immunoSEQ multiplex PCR, and its TCRdb copy is limited to in-frame clones, with some not included. This sample has 100,000 or so clones, with 75% to 90% found just once. The material sequenced was CD4+ or CD8+ T cells sorted from blood, taken in a trial of the OX40 agonist ivuxolimab. These receptors were taken from an adult with an advanced solid tumor such as melanoma, head and neck, liver or kidney cancer.

In regard to this clone: Because the CDR3's place on the DNA is in doubt, the DNA is left out and the CDR3 is given as listed by TCRdb. The chain employs TRBV28 and TRBJ2-5; TRBD2 was called by the table and not checked on the DNA. The CDR3 is 15 amino acids long, termini counted. Germline CDR1 reads MDHEN; CDR2 reads SYDVKM. This CDR3 is CASSVVGGFLETQYF.

The V gene is TRBV12-1, the J gene TRBJ1-1; the table names TRBD1, a call not compared with the DNA. TRBV12-1 is shown as a pseudogene. The CDR3 spans 16 residues. The CDR3 is CASSSPRQGLNTEAFF. As DNA, the CDR3 is TGTGCCAGCAGCTCACCTAGACAGGGACTGAACACTGAAGCTTTCTTT.

The V call is TRBV19, the J call TRBJ1-1; D remains unclear. Germline CDR1 LNHDA, CDR2 SQIVND (reference sequence). The CDR3 spans 13 residues. V was clipped by 0 bases and J by 4 bases, with 6 bases between them. This CDR3 is CASSIERITEAFF. CDR3 bases: TGTGCCAGTAGTATAGAGAGGATCACTGAAGCTTTCTTT.

This clone has more than one count but fewer than ten. The identical CDR3 is also encoded by other nucleotide sequences in the sample. The V and J genes are TRBV6-6 and TRBJ1-1; D is possibly TRBD1 (5 bases). The CDR3 has 13 residues. The V gene's germline CDR1 is MNHNY and CDR2 SVGAGI (reference sequence). With 4 bases removed from V and 5 bases from J, the gap between germline ends came to 11 bases. The DNA of the CDR3 is TGTGCCAGCAGTTTCCAGGGCGGAACTGAAGCTTTCTTT. It specifies CASSFQGGTEAFF.

The chain joins TRBV15 to TRBJ1-4; the D is unclear. This CDR3 region has 13 residues. The V gene lost 0 bases and the J gene lost 8 bases, with 7 bases spanning the gap. Germline-derived CDR1 and CDR2 are LNHNV and YYDKDF (reference sequence). The CDR3: CATSRDSQEKLFF. The CDR3 DNA reads TGTGCCACCAGCAGAGATTCTCAAGAAAAACTGTTTTTT. The full variable domain, in which reference TRBV15 and TRBJ1-4 provide the parts outside the CDR3, is DAMVIQNPRYQVTQFGKPVTLSCSQTLNHNVMYWYQQKSSQAPKLLFHYYDKDFNNEADTPDNFQSRRPNTSFCFLDIRSPGLGDTAMYLCATSRDSQEKLFFGSGTQLSVL.

J is TRBJ2-1 and V is TRBV4-2; 11 nucleotides match TRBD2. The germline CDR1 and CDR2 sequences are LGHNA and YNFKEQ. The CDR3 consists of 17 residues. Losses at the gene ends were 0 bases for V and 7 bases for J; bases not matched to a gene: 8. The CDR3 coding sequence is TGTGCCAGCAGCCAAGATAGTGCTAGCGGGGGGTGGAATGAGCAGTTCTTC. Encoded protein: CASSQDSASGGWNEQFF.

CDR3 amino acids: CASSLAGQGTEAFF. DNA for the CDR3: TGTGCCAGCAGCTTGGCCGGACAGGGCACTGAAGCTTTCTTT. The chain joins TRBV5-6 to TRBJ1-1; TRBD1 aligns across 8 bases. The CDR3 runs to 14 residues. Germline assignment: CDR1 SGHDT and CDR2 YYEEEE. V trimming: 0 bases; J trimming: 4 bases; junction bases outside the gene matches: 2.

This clone was found a few times. The chain combines TRBV28 with TRBJ1-1; D is unclear. This CDR3 has 13 residues. Trimming took off 5 bases at V and 10 bases at J, with 17 bases between the two ends. Germline-derived CDR1 and CDR2 are MDHEN and SYDVKM. The CDR3 DNA follows: TGTGCCAGCAGTCCAATCCACACTATGGGAGCTTTCTTT. Its protein product is CASSPIHTMGAFF.

The chain is built from TRBV5-1 and TRBJ1-2; D might be TRBD1 (5 bases). V gave up 0 bases and J gave up 5 bases, with 11 bases separating them. The CDR3 spans 14 residues. The germline V gene encodes CDR1 SGHRS and CDR2 YFSETQ. The CDR3 protein is CASSLGGRGYGYTF. As DNA, the CDR3 is TGCGCCAGCAGCTTGGGGGGGAGAGGTTATGGCTACACCTTC.

This clone was seen a few times. This chain uses TRBV6-6 with TRBJ2-3; TRBD2 matches at 15 bases. The CDR3 runs to 16 residues. The V and J ends lost 5 bases and 3 bases, in that order; junction bases with no gene match: 3. The germline CDR1 and CDR2 sequences are MNHNY and SVGAGI (reference sequence). CDR3 protein: CASSKGTSGGTDTQYF. The CDR3 DNA reads TGTGCCAGCAGTAAAGGGACTAGCGGGGGGACAGATACGCAGTATTTT.